One sample yielded the 15 T cell receptor beta chains listed below, sequenced in a study of Graves' ophthalmopathy and Graves' hyperthyroidism. CDR3 regions of TCR beta were amplified from RNA transcripts. HTBI primers were used in a first-round RT-PCR, which preceded a second-round multiplex PCR. TCRdb re-derived calls from the multiplex PCR reads in MiXCR, one entry per CDR3 protein. The table records over a million distinct CDR3 sequences, less than 45% of them present only once. The sequencing sample was made of peripheral blood or thyroid tissue (not recorded which). These receptors were taken from an adult man with Graves' hyperthyroidism.

The V call is TRBV11-2, the J call TRBJ1-2; TRBD1 matches at 8 bases. The V and J ends lost 1 base and 0 bases, in that order; junction bases with no gene match: 7. The CDR3 sequence is 17 residues long. Germline loops: CDR1 SGHAT, CDR2 FQNNGV. The CDR3 region is CASSLGTGLRANYGYTF. CDR3 DNA: TGTGCCAGCAGCTTAGGGACAGGGTTGCGAGCTAACTATGGCTACACCTTC.

This clonotype showed up many times. The gene calls are TRBV20-1 and TRBJ1-5; TRBD1 aligns across 9 bases. V gave up 3 bases and J gave up 2 bases; unmatched junction bases: 5. Germline V lookup: CDR1 DFQATT, CDR2 SNEGSKA (reference sequence). This CDR3 has 15 residues. This chain's CDR3 is CSARGTGRGNQPQHF. CDR3 coding DNA: TGCAGTGCTAGGGGGACAGGGCGGGGCAATCAGCCCCAGCATTTT.

The chain employs TRBV7-2 and TRBJ2-3; 12 bases match TRBD1. Looked up from germline, CDR1 is SGHTA and CDR2 is FQGNSA. The CDR3 loop spans 16 amino acids. V lost 5 bases to trimming and J lost 2 bases; unmatched junction nucleotides: 5. CDR3 sequence: CASSGRDRGPTDTQYF. The CDR3 coding sequence is TGTGCCAGCAGCGGGCGGGACAGGGGGCCCACAGATACGCAGTATTTT.

This clonotype has at least ten counts. CDR3 sequence (DNA): TGTGCCAGCAGCTTGGAGGCGGCGAGGGGCCGGAACTATGGCTACACCTTC. It translates to CASSLEAARGRNYGYTF. The chain carries TRBV5-8 and TRBJ1-2, with a tentative D call TRBD1 (5 bases). The V gene lost 0 bases and the J gene lost 2 bases, with 17 bases spanning the gap. The CDR3 consists of 17 residues. Germline-derived CDR1 and CDR2 are SGHTS and YDEGEE.

The V gene is TRBV4-2, the J gene TRBJ1-4, with D maybe TRBD1 (6 bases). Germline CDR1 and CDR2: LGHNA and YNFKEQ. CDR3 size: 20 residues. With 1 base removed from V and 0 bases from J, the gap between germline ends came to 21 bases. This chain's CDR3 is CASSQVPGWGADATNEKLFF. The CDR3 DNA reads TGTGCCAGCAGCCAAGTCCCAGGATGGGGGGCGGACGCAACTAATGAAAAACTGTTTTTT.

Regarding this clonotype: Sequence at one end of the junction differs from germline and may be a read error. The chain has TRBV7-7 and TRBJ2-7, with a possible D match to TRBD2 (5 bases). Germline values: CDR1 SSHAT, CDR2 FNYEAQ (reference sequence). The CDR3 extends over 13 amino acids. The CDR3 DNA sequence: TGTGCTAGCAGCTTGACTATCAATTCCGAGCAGTACTTC. Amino acids: CASSLTINSEQYF.

This clonotype was seen many times. J is TRBJ1-1 and V is TRBV7-8; D remains unclear. The CDR3 loop spans 14 amino acids. From germline, CDR1 is SGHVS and CDR2 FQNEAQ. V was shortened by 0 bases and J by 1 base, with 6 bases between the two germline ends. The CDR3 loop is CASSLAYRNTEAFF. For the CDR3, the DNA is TGTGCCAGCAGCTTAGCGTACAGGAACACTGAAGCTTTCTTT.

In its sample, this clonotype was seen many times. The gene calls are TRBV19 and TRBJ1-3; no reliable D call. V lost 8 bases and J lost 0, with 8 bases in between. From germline, CDR1 is LNHDA and CDR2 SQIVND (reference sequence). The CDR3 has 13 residues. CDR3 bases: TGTGCCAGTCTCCCCGCCTCTGGAAACACCATATATTTT. It specifies CASLPASGNTIYF.

The gene calls are TRBV7-9 and TRBJ2-7; D is uncertain. Per the germline V gene, CDR1 is SEHNR and CDR2 is FQNEAQ (reference sequence). This CDR3 spans 15 amino acids. Trimming removed 8 bases from V and 5 bases from J, with 22 bases in between. CDR3 coding DNA: TGTGCCAGCTCGCCCGGGTCCCGTGTAATCGACGAGCAGTACTTC. This gives the protein CASSPGSRVIDEQYF. Full variable domain (missing parts from reference TRBV7-9 and TRBJ2-7): DTGVSQNPRHKITKRGQNVTFRCDPISEHNRLYWYRQTLGQGPEFLTYFQNEAQLEKSRLLSDRFSAERPKGSFSTLEIQRTEQGDSAMYLCASSPGSRVIDEQYFGPGTRLTVT.

Concerning this clonotype: This may stem from a read error, because a much larger clone lies one nucleotide away. This chain connects TRBV14 to TRBJ1-1; D call uncertain. The CDR3 is made up of 13 amino acids. CDR1 and CDR2 from the germline V gene are SGHDN and FVKESK. V lost 6 bases and J 2 bases, leaving 10 bases between the germline ends. The CDR3 DNA sequence: TGTGCCAGCAGACTCGGAATAAACACTGAAGCTTTCTTT. Translation gives CASRLGINTEAFF.

J is TRBJ1-2 and V is TRBV7-2; no reliable D call. This CDR3 comprises 13 residues. The germline CDR1 and CDR2 sequences are SGHTA and FQGNSA. V dropped 6 bases and J dropped 0 bases, with 8 bases sitting between them. DNA for the CDR3: TGTGCCAGCAGACTAGGGACTAACTATGGCTACACCTTC. Amino acid sequence: CASRLGTNYGYTF.

This clonotype was found many times. This chain joins TRBV20-1 and TRBJ2-5; TRBD2 matches at 7 bases. The V gene end was trimmed by 1 base and the J gene end by 5 bases; junction bases not matched to a gene: 13. Germline V gene sequence: CDR1 DFQATT, CDR2 SNEGSKA (reference sequence). The CDR3 has 16 amino acids. The CDR3 here is CSARGAEAGAGETQYF. The CDR3 DNA reads as TGCAGTGCTAGAGGGGCTGAGGCGGGAGCTGGGGAGACCCAGTACTTC.

This clonotype was counted between two and nine times. CDR3 in amino acids: CASSLKGYAAGGLTYEQYF. CDR3 in DNA: TGTGCCAGCAGCTTAAAGGGCTACGCGGCGGGGGGCTTGACCTACGAGCAGTACTTC. The chain joins TRBV7-2 to TRBJ2-7; 8 bases align to TRBD2. CDR1 is SGHTA, CDR2 FQGNSA, per germline. J lost 2 bases, V lost 2 bases, and 17 bases had no gene match. The CDR3 is 19 residues long.

This clonotype was found many times. The chain employs TRBV20-1 and TRBJ1-6, with TRBD1 matching over 11 bases. The CDR3 consists of 14 residues. The germline V gene encodes CDR1 DFQATT and CDR2 SNEGSKA (reference sequence). Losses at the gene ends were 6 bases for V and 14 bases for J; bases not matched to a gene: 12. CDR3 in amino acids: CSAMGQGGMKTLHF. CDR3 nucleotides: TGCAGTGCAATGGGACAGGGGGGGATGAAAACCCTCCACTTT.

The chain joins TRBV19 to TRBJ1-5, with D uncertain. Germline CDR1 is LNHDA and CDR2 is SQIVND (reference sequence). CDR3 length equals 15 residues. V dropped 5 bases and J dropped 2 bases, with 13 bases sitting between them. The CDR3, as DNA: TGTGCCAGTAGTCAGCCGGGGTTTGGCAATCAGCCCCAGCATTTT. This encodes CASSQPGFGNQPQHF.